These T cell receptor beta chains were read from a single sample in a study of shared clonotypes between healthy human individuals. TCRdb keeps only in-frame clones here, not all; method: immunoSEQ multiplex PCR. The table records some 1.4 million clones, more than 95% of them present only once. The sample comprised naive CD4+ T cells sorted from blood. The receptors stem from a man aged 25 to 40 in good health. CDR3s include the opening cysteine and the closing phenylalanine or tryptophan. A D gene is named only where the DNA matches it firmly. Clone size, where shown, is once, few, many, or a class for clones that have expanded.

size | D | J | V | CDR3 | DNA
. | . | TRBJ2-5 | TRBV2 | CASQAAEKETQYF | TGTGCCAGCCAGGCGGCAGAAAAAGAGACCCAGTACTTC
. | . | TRBJ2-5 | TRBV5-1 | CASRVQETQYF | TGCGCCAGCAGGGTTCAAGAGACCCAGTACTTC
. | . | TRBJ1-1 | TRBV19 | CASSIGQGGNTEAFF | TGTGCCAGTAGTATTGGCCAGGGCGGGAACACTGAAGCTTTCTTT
. | . | TRBJ2-7 | TRBV5-6 | CASSFRFSSYEQYF | TGTGCCAGCAGCTTCAGGTTCAGCTCCTACGAGCAGTACTTC
. | TRBD2 | TRBJ2-7 | TRBV6-5 | CASRRLAGSSYEQYF | TGTGCCAGCAGGCGACTAGCGGGGAGCTCCTACGAGCAGTACTTC
. | TRBD2 | TRBJ2-7 | TRBV6-5 | CASTISGGSEYEQYF | TGTGCCAGCACCATCTCGGGCGGGAGTGAATACGAGCAGTACTTC
. | TRBD2 | TRBJ2-7 | TRBV6-5 | CASSYSILAGPREQYF | TGTGCCAGCAGTTACTCCATCCTAGCGGGACCTAGGGAGCAGTACTTC
. | . | TRBJ2-7 | TRBV10-2 | CASSPPGKDEQYF | TGCGCCAGCTCTCCGCCTGGTAAGGACGAGCAGTACTTC
. | . | TRBJ1-1 | TRBV27 | CASISGTEAFF | TGTGCCAGCATCTCGGGGACTGAAGCTTTCTTT
. | TRBD1 | TRBJ2-7 | TRBV27 | CASSLAPGQQPSMGTATYEQYF | TGTGCCAGCAGTCTCGCTCCGGGACAGCAACCTAGCATGGGGACAGCAACCTACGAGCAGTACTTC
. | . | TRBJ1-5 | TRBV27 | CASSLRGQPQHF | TGTGCCAGCAGTTTACGAGGTCAGCCCCAGCATTTT
. | TRBD2 | TRBJ2-2 | TRBV27 | CASSRFWREQYTGELFF | TGTGCCAGCAGCCGATTTTGGCGGGAGCAATACACCGGGGAGCTGTTTTTT
. | . | TRBJ2-7 | TRBV30 | CAWSRSYEQYF | TGTGCCTGGAGCCGCTCCTACGAGCAGTACTTC
. | . | TRBJ2-2 | TRBV9 | CASSARSNTGELFF | TGTGCCAGCAGTGCACGGTCGAACACCGGGGAGCTGTTTTTT
. | . | TRBJ2-5 | TRBV5-6 | CASSFQGLARIETQYF | TGTGCCAGCAGCTTTCAGGGGCTAGCGAGGATAGAGACCCAGTACTTC
once | . | TRBJ2-2 | TRBV14 | CASSQDITGINTGELFF | TGTGCCAGCAGCCAAGATATAACAGGGATTAACACCGGGGAGCTGTTTTTT
. | . | TRBJ2-3 | TRBV9 | CASSFLAGIDTQYF | TGTGCCAGCAGCTTCCTAGCTGGGATAGATACGCAGTATTTT